Listed here are 16 T cell receptor beta chains from one sample, sequenced in a study of shared clonotypes between healthy human individuals. Sequencing used immunoSEQ multiplex PCR; TCRdb keeps in-frame clones, though not all of them. Counted here are about 2 million clones, 85% to 95% occurring once; the ten biggest clones make up 0.1% to 0.15%. The sample consisted of naive CD4+ T cells sorted from blood. The sample's subset: CD45RA+ positively selected. Source of these receptors: a man in his late teens or twenties in good health.

Turning to this clone: The identical CDR3 is also encoded by other nucleotide sequences in the sample. The V and J genes are TRBV30 and TRBJ1-1, with D tentatively TRBD1 (5 bases). V lost 3 bases to trimming and J lost 1 base, with 6 bases between them. This CDR3 has 12 amino acids. From germline, CDR1 is GTSNPN and CDR2 SVGIG (reference sequence). CDR3 in DNA: TGTGCCTGGAGGACAGAGAACACTGAAGCTTTCTTT. This sequence encodes CAWRTENTEAFF.

This clone appeared once. This sequence joins TRBV5-5 and TRBJ1-4, with D hard to call. The germline gives CDR1 SGHKS, CDR2 YYEKEE (reference sequence). V was pared by 0 bases and J by 0 bases, with 9 bases between. The CDR3 is 16 amino acids. The CDR3, as DNA: TGTGCCAGCAGCTTGGCACTCAGCGCAACTAATGAAAAACTGTTTTTT. It specifies CASSLALSATNEKLFF.

The genes are TRBV5-1 and TRBJ2-2; possibly TRBD2 for D (6 bases). Germline CDR1 reads SGHRS; CDR2 reads YFSETQ. Trimming stripped 5 bases from V and 2 bases from J, with 10 bases between. The CDR3 totals 14 residues. The CDR3 DNA sequence: TGCGCCAGCAGGGCCGGGAGTAACACCGGGGAGCTGTTTTTT. Amino acid sequence: CASRAGSNTGELFF.

V is TRBV7-8 and J is TRBJ2-2; TRBD2 matches at 10 bases. The junction had 4 bases not matched to a gene; V was cut back by 5 bases and J by 4 bases. The CDR3 sequence is 15 residues long. From germline, CDR1 is SGHVS and CDR2 FQNEAQ. The DNA for the CDR3 is TGTGCCAGCAGCCCGAGCGGGAGGGGCACCGGGGAGCTGTTTTTT. This gives the protein CASSPSGRGTGELFF.

The chain recombines TRBV2 with TRBJ1-2; D gene unclear. Germline loops: CDR1 SNHLY, CDR2 FYNNEI. The CDR3 is 11 residues long. V lost 8 bases and J 8 bases, leaving 12 bases between the germline ends. The CDR3 region is CASRLGYGYTF. The CDR3 region has the DNA TGTGCCAGCCGTCTTGGTTACGGCTACACCTTC.

With respect to this clone: This may be a read error: a much more frequent sequence differs by one nucleotide. The sample contains more than one DNA sequence encoding this CDR3. The chain joins TRBV11-3 to TRBJ1-1, with D hard to call. This CDR3 is built from 12 residues. Germline values: CDR1 SGHNT, CDR2 YENEEA. The V end lost 3 bases, the J end lost 1 base, and 3 bases lay between the germline ends. CDR3 amino acids: CASSFGNTEAFF. For the CDR3, the DNA is TGTGCCAGCAGCTTTGGGAACACTGAAGCTTTCTTT.

A single count supports this clone. This chain links TRBV11-2 with TRBJ2-7; 8 bases match TRBD2. The CDR3 totals 15 residues. Per germline, CDR1 SGHAT and CDR2 FQNNGV. Losses at the gene ends were 5 bases for V and 4 bases for J; bases not matched to a gene: 10. The CDR3 region is CASSPLISGKYEQYF. CDR3 coding DNA: TGTGCCAGCAGCCCATTAATTAGCGGGAAATACGAGCAGTACTTC.

A remark on this clone: This sample also contains other DNA sequences that code for the same CDR3. The chain recombines TRBV2 with TRBJ2-3, with D perhaps being TRBD1 or TRBD2 (5 bases each). The germline V and J ends were trimmed by 3 bases and 3 bases, with 7 bases remaining between them. Germline V lookup: CDR1 SNHLY, CDR2 FYNNEI. The CDR3 totals 13 residues. As DNA, the CDR3 is TGTGCCAGCAGTGACGAGGGGACAGATACGCAGTATTTT. Translated, it gives CASSDEGTDTQYF.

J is TRBJ1-2 and V is TRBV6-4; 7 nucleotides line up with TRBD1. The CDR3 length is 14 residues. The V gene end was trimmed by 4 bases and the J gene end by 6 bases; junction bases not matched to a gene: 8. Looked up from germline, CDR1 is MRHNA and CDR2 is SNTAGT. CDR3 in amino acids: CASSANRGGDGYTF. The CDR3 DNA sequence: TGTGCCAGCAGTGCTAACAGGGGAGGTGATGGCTACACCTTC.

The chain uses TRBV7-9 and TRBJ1-4; D is possibly TRBD1 (5 bases). The CDR3 runs to 13 residues. V was cut by 4 bases and J by 8 bases, with 11 bases left in between. The V gene's germline CDR1 is SEHNR and CDR2 FQNEAQ (reference sequence). CDR3 amino acids: CASSSQGGEKLFF. Here the CDR3 DNA reads TGTGCCAGCAGCTCGCAGGGCGGGGAAAAACTGTTTTTT.

This sequence joins TRBV20-1 and TRBJ1-2, with a tentative D call TRBD1 (5 bases). CDR1 and CDR2 from the germline V gene are DFQATT and SNEGSKA (reference sequence). The CDR3 totals 10 residues. Trimming removed 6 bases from V and 8 bases from J, with 10 bases in between. CDR3 sequence (DNA): TGCAGTGCAGGGGAAGGGGGCTACACCTTC. Protein: CSAGEGGYTF.

The chain carries TRBV11-2 and TRBJ2-7; tentative D call: TRBD2 (6 bases). The V gene lost 5 bases and the J gene lost 3 bases, with 17 bases spanning the gap. This CDR3 comprises 15 residues. From germline, CDR1 is SGHAT and CDR2 FQNNGV. The CDR3 loop reads CASSGGNRSRYEQYF. CDR3 in DNA: TGTGCCAGCAGCGGAGGGAACAGGTCTCGCTACGAGCAGTACTTC.

J is TRBJ1-2 and V is TRBV30; D possibly corresponds to TRBD1 (5 bases). Germline assignment: CDR1 GTSNPN and CDR2 SVGIG (reference sequence). The CDR3 covers 12 residues. The V end lost 7 bases, the J end lost 8 bases, and 17 bases lay between the germline ends. The CDR3 nucleotides read TGTGCCTCGCCTGTAGGGGCGGGGGGCTACACCTTC. Its translation: CASPVGAGGYTF.

V is TRBV10-3 and J is TRBJ2-3; 14 nucleotides line up with TRBD2. Germline-derived CDR1 and CDR2 are ENHRY and SYGVKD. This CDR3 comprises 18 residues. With V trimmed by 6 bases and J by 1 base, 9 bases remained unmatched. CDR3 sequence: CAISLGLAGVAGTDTQYF. The CDR3 DNA sequence: TGTGCCATCAGCCTGGGACTAGCGGGAGTGGCTGGCACAGATACGCAGTATTTT.

This clone was seen a single time. The chain employs TRBV30 and TRBJ2-6, with 9 bases lining up with TRBD1. This CDR3 comprises 16 residues. Germline lookup yields CDR1 GTSNPN and CDR2 SVGIG (reference sequence). The V gene end was trimmed by 4 bases and the J gene end by 0 bases; junction bases not matched to a gene: 4. In nucleotides, the CDR3 is TGTGCCTGGACCGGGACAGGGAACTCTGGGGCCAACGTCCTGACTTTC. Protein: CAWTGTGNSGANVLTF.

The chain combines TRBV28 with TRBJ1-5; 7 bases fit TRBD1. Germline V lookup: CDR1 MDHEN, CDR2 SYDVKM. J gave up 3 bases and V 6 bases, and 8 bases lay outside the gene matches. This CDR3 has 15 amino acids. The CDR3 here is CASSPSDRFNQPQHF. The CDR3 DNA reads TGTGCCAGCAGCCCCTCGGACAGGTTCAATCAGCCCCAGCATTTT.